This TCR beta chain was recorded in a study of immune evolution from preneoplasia to lung adenocarcinoma. Whole-study results and caveats: Later-stage lesions seemingly showed higher T cell density and diversity than normal lung.

Turning to this clone: Antigen unknown.

Sequencing was performed with immunoSEQ multiplex PCR; in TCRdb, only in-frame clones are kept and a portion is missing. The sample holds 2,000 or so clones; less than 90% are singletons and the top ten take around 18%. CDR1 is SGHAT, CDR2 FQDESV, per germline (reference sequence). This CDR3 is 11 amino acids long. V was trimmed by 10 bases and J by 1 base, leaving 7 bases between them. The sequence was obtained from a person aged 60 to 80 with lung adenocarcinoma. V usage is TRBV11-1 and J usage is TRBJ1-1, with no clear D. The sequenced sample consisted of FFPE adjacent normal lung tissue. The CDR3 DNA follows: TGTGCCACAGCTACGAACACTGAAGCTTTCTTT. Protein: CATATNTEAFF.